The clone carrying this TCR beta chain was picked up many times. Its antigen remains unknown. TCRdb ran MiXCR on the reads and lists one entry per CDR3 protein. The data contain 250,000 to 300,000 distinct CDR3 sequences, roughly a fifth of them singletons. The data were obtained in a study of T cell repertoires in cytomegalovirus infection. Background on the study: Signatures in public TCR beta sequences pointed to both CMV infection and matching HLA type. General study results and limits: HLA-C-restricted TCR beta clonotypes specific for CMV led the ex vivo response.

The sequence was obtained from a human donor in good health (CMV status not recorded). Some clones in this sample may be carry-over from other donors' samples. The sample in question was cultured PBMCs, obtained from culture after CMV antigen stimulation.

The CDR3 region is CASSLRFRGEELFF. The CDR3 DNA reads TGTGCCAGCAGCTTAAGATTTCGGGGGGAGGAGCTGTTTTTT. This chain uses TRBV13 with TRBJ2-2; 7 nucleotides line up with TRBD2. The CDR3 has 14 amino acids. Trimming removed 2 bases from V and 10 bases from J; junction bases left unmatched: 7. CDR1 and CDR2 (germline): PRHDT, FYEKMQ (reference sequence).